This TCR beta chain was captured by sequencing in a study of T-cell reconstitution after alpha-beta-depleted transplantation in children. Findings of the study overall: At one year after transplant, newly produced T cells mostly accounted for T-cell counts and diversity. Recipient T cells and thymic progenitors that survived gave rise to the high TCRbeta diversity observed at day 60 in some patients. Roughly two months post-transplant, alpha-beta T cells reportedly originated from several hundred graft clones that had expanded.

Unique molecular identifiers tagged the TCRbeta library. MiXCR was run by TCRdb on the PCR reads, yielding one entry per CDR3 protein. Among hundreds of thousands of distinct CDR3 sequences, around 12% were seen once, and the ten largest hold 0.65% to 0.9%. With regard to this clonotype: What it binds is unknown.

This CDR3 contains 14 residues. CDR1 is LGHDT, CDR2 YNNKEL, per germline (reference sequence). V was trimmed by 5 bases and J by 7 bases, leaving 15 bases between them. This chain connects TRBV3-1 to TRBJ2-1, with D perhaps TRBD1 (5 bases). The receptor comes from a girl under 10 years old with congenital amegakaryocytic thrombocytopenia, due to receive a stem cell transplant. Source: PBMCs, taken before TCRalphabeta/CD19-depleted stem cell transplant. CDR3: CASSVLGAGNEQFF. The CDR3 DNA follows: TGTGCCAGCAGCGTCCTTGGGGCAGGAAATGAGCAGTTCTTC.